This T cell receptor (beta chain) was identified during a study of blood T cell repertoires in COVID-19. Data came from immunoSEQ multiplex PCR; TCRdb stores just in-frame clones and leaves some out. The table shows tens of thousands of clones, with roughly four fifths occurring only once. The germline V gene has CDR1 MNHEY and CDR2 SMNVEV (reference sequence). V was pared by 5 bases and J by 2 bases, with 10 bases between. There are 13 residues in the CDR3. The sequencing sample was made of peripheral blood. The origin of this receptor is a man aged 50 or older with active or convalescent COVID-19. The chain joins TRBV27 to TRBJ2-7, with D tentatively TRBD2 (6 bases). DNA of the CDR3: TGTGCCAGCAGTCGGGAGCTTGCCTACGAGCAGTACTTC. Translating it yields CASSRELAYEQYF.